The rows below give T cell receptor beta chains drawn from one sample of a study of tissue T cells after allogeneic stem cell transplantation. Libraries were prepared by immunoSEQ multiplex PCR; TCRdb keeps only in-frame clonotypes and omits some of them. The sample includes roughly 30,000 clones, 85% of them seen just once. The sample consisted of blood, taken before transplantation. The receptors were sampled from a woman aged 18 to 55 who later had graft-versus-host disease after an allogeneic stem cell transplant. The CDR3 runs from the conserved cysteine through the conserved F or W. A D gene is named only where the DNA matches it firmly. Size is stated for part of the rows, as once, few or many counts, or as a class when the clone is expanded.

j_gene,v_gene,d_gene,len,abundance,CDR3nt,CDR3aa
TRBJ2-1,TRBV6-6,-,12,-,TGTGCCAGCAGTTTCCTAGCGTACGAGCAGTTCTTC,CASSFLAYEQFF
TRBJ2-7,TRBV3-1/TRBV3-2,-,12,-,TGTGCCAGCAGCCAAGCCGGGCAGAAGCAGTACTTC,CASSQAGQKQYF
TRBJ2-3,TRBV7-9,-,13,-,TGTGCCAGCAGCGCTAGGAGCACAGATACGCAGTATTTT,CASSARSTDTQYF
TRBJ1-1,TRBV7-2,-,13,-,TGTGCCAGCAGCTTCCGGAGCGACACTGAAGCTTTCTTT,CASSFRSDTEAFF
TRBJ2-7,TRBV6-5,-,14,-,TGTGCCAGCAGTACCCCGGTACACTCTTACGAGCAGTACTTC,CASSTPVHSYEQYF
TRBJ1-1,TRBV29-1,TRBD1,12,once,TGCAGCGCTGGACAGGGGGGCACTGAAGCTTTCTTT,CSAGQGGTEAFF
TRBJ1-2,TRBV18,TRBD1,16,-,TGTGCCAGCTCACCGGTAGAGGGGGCCGCTAACTATGGCTACACCTTC,CASSPVEGAANYGYTF
TRBJ1-1,TRBV18,TRBD1,14,-,TGTGCCAGCTCCAAGTCGACAGGGATCACTGAAGCTTTCTTT,CASSKSTGITEAFF
TRBJ1-2,TRBV10-3,-,12,medium-sized,TGTGCCACCTCCCAGGAGGGATACGGCTACACCTTC,CATSQEGYGYTF
TRBJ1-2,TRBV7-9,TRBD1,15,few,TGTGCCAGCAGCGATTTGGGACAGGCTAACTATGGCTACACCTTC,CASSDLGQANYGYTF
TRBJ1-1,TRBV2,-,14,-,TGTGCCAGCAGTGGCCGGGGATTGGGGACTGAAGCTTTCTTT,CASSGRGLGTEAFF
TRBJ1-6,TRBV30,-,13,-,TGTGCCTTGCGGACCCCGTGGGATTCACCCCTCCACTTT,CALRTPWDSPLHF
TRBJ1-1,TRBV7-9,-,13,few,TGTGCCAGCACCCCAGTCTTGATGGGGGAAGCTTTCTTT,CASTPVLMGEAFF
TRBJ2-7,TRBV9,-,14,-,TGTGCCAGCAGCCCCCCGATAAGTCCCTACGAGCAGTACTTC,CASSPPISPYEQYF
TRBJ1-1,TRBV20-1,-,13,-,TGCAGTGCTAGTGGTGGGGTGAACACTGAAGCTTTCTTT,CSASGGVNTEAFF
TRBJ2-3,TRBV6-1,TRBD2,17,-,TGTGCCAGCAGTGAAGCGGGGACTAGCGGGGTGTGGGATACGCAGTATTTT,CASSEAGTSGVWDTQYF
TRBJ1-1,TRBV19,-,14,-,TGTGCCAGTAGTATGAGGGGGGGAAAGGCTGAAGCTTTCTTT,CASSMRGGKAEAFF
TRBJ2-7,TRBV7-2,TRBD1,14,-,TGTGCCAGCAGCCTCGGGACAGTAAGCTACGAGCAGTACTTC,CASSLGTVSYEQYF
TRBJ1-6,TRBV27,TRBD1,14,few,TGTGCCAGCAGCCGGGACAGGGGTTATTCACCCCTCCACTTT,CASSRDRGYSPLHF
TRBJ1-1,TRBV19,-,17,-,TGTGCCAGTAGTATATTTGTAGGCACCCTCATGAACACTGAAGCTTTCTTT,CASSIFVGTLMNTEAFF
TRBJ2-2,TRBV3-1/TRBV3-2,TRBD1,18,-,TGTGCCAGCAGCCTCCGGACAGGTCTAAACCAATCCACCGGGGAGCTGTTTTTT,CASSLRTGLNQSTGELFF